This T cell receptor beta chain was captured by sequencing in a study of technical replicates of blood from several donors. Profiling relied on immunoSEQ multiplex PCR, and the TCRdb table lists in-frame clones only, not all of them. The repertoire has under 90,000 clones, roughly 96% of them found once; the top ten carry 0.2%. V was trimmed by 6 bases and J by 7 bases, leaving 13 bases between them. The CDR3 has 13 residues. The germline V gene has CDR1 WNHNN and CDR2 SYGVQD (reference sequence). This chain joins TRBV10-1 and TRBJ2-1, with D perhaps matching TRBD2 (5 bases). Specimen: T cells isolated from PBMCs. This sequence originates from a human donor in good health. CDR3 protein: CASSRGNGNEQFF. The CDR3 DNA reads TGCGCCAGCAGCCGGGGTAATGGGAATGAGCAGTTCTTC.